This T cell receptor beta chain was captured in a study of regulatory T cells in long-lasting Graves disease. Arm-PCR of CDR3 regions and iRepertoire HTBI primers were the basis on which TCR beta libraries were built. Via MiXCR, TCRdb re-called the multiplex PCR reads, giving one row per CDR3 protein. The sample holds 300,000 or so distinct CDR3 sequences, about 18% seen once. Germline assignment: CDR1 DFQATT and CDR2 SNEGSKA (reference sequence). V shed 6 bases, J shed 4 bases, and the junction held 6 bases outside the gene matches. The CDR3 loop spans 15 amino acids. Sample time point: persistent/refractory GD, antithyroid drugs over 5 years with positive TRAb. Isolated PBMC RNA provided the starting material for the TCR library. The guidelines of the American Thyroid Association were the basis for diagnosing Graves' disease. It was an endocrinology department in Xi'an, China, that provided the patients.

Turning to this clonotype: Antigen specificity is unknown.

Regarding the study as a whole: TCR diversity was lower in persistent Graves' patients (versus newly diagnosed ones).

The source of this sequence is a female donor with Graves disease. The chain links TRBV20-1 to TRBJ2-2; 12 positions agree with TRBD2. The sequenced sample was peripheral blood mononuclear cells (PBMCs), obtained when the disease was refractory, from a patient treated with antithyroid drugs. CDR3 DNA sequence: TGCAGTGCGAGACTAGCGGGAGCCCGCACCGGGGAGCTGTTTTTT. Translation gives CSARLAGARTGELFF.